This is a list of T cell receptor beta chains from one sample in a study of T cells after yellow fever vaccination. Using its own MiXCR run on the 5' RACE reads, TCRdb lists one record per CDR3 protein. The table lists roughly 150,000 distinct CDR3 sequences, approximately 6.8% of them singletons. The sample consisted of CD4+ T cells sorted from PBMCs, taken 5 to 6 days after the first yellow fever vaccination. All receptors come from a man younger than 35 who received the YFV17D yellow fever vaccine. The CDR3 runs from the conserved cysteine through the conserved F or W. Each record gives: clone size, V gene, J gene, D gene, CDR3 protein, CDR3 DNA. D genes are given only for firm matches. Not every row has a clone size; where given, it reads once, few, many or a size class.

abundance: -; v_gene: TRBV5-4; j_gene: TRBJ1-6; d_gene: TRBD1; CDR3aa: CASSLKGTGDSPLHF; CDR3nt: TGTGCCAGCAGCTTGAAAGGGACAGGGGATTCACCCCTCCACTTT
abundance: few; v_gene: TRBV19; j_gene: TRBJ2-3; d_gene: -; CDR3aa: CASSMEVTQYF; CDR3nt: TGTGCCAGTAGTATGGAGGTTACGCAGTATTTT
abundance: many; v_gene: TRBV20-1; j_gene: TRBJ1-2; d_gene: TRBD1; CDR3aa: CSATGGESYGYTF; CDR3nt: TGCAGTGCGACAGGGGGCGAGTCCTATGGCTACACCTTC
abundance: few; v_gene: TRBV9; j_gene: TRBJ2-2; d_gene: -; CDR3aa: CASSKGAPHRDFSVGELFF; CDR3nt: TGTGCCAGCAGCAAGGGAGCCCCACACCGGGACTTTTCCGTCGGGGAGCTGTTTTTT
abundance: -; v_gene: TRBV5-4; j_gene: TRBJ2-1; d_gene: TRBD2; CDR3aa: CASSTGTSSVDEQFF; CDR3nt: TGTGCCAGCAGCACCGGGACTAGCTCAGTGGATGAGCAGTTCTTC
abundance: many; v_gene: TRBV2; j_gene: TRBJ2-5; d_gene: -; CDR3aa: CASRQVGETQYF; CDR3nt: TGTGCCAGCAGACAGGTTGGGGAGACCCAGTACTTC
abundance: many; v_gene: TRBV5-1; j_gene: TRBJ1-2; d_gene: -; CDR3aa: CASSFESALRNYGYTF; CDR3nt: TGCGCCAGCAGCTTTGAATCGGCACTGAGGAACTATGGCTACACCTTC
abundance: many; v_gene: TRBV19; j_gene: TRBJ2-3; d_gene: -; CDR3aa: CASTSRDRSPADTQYF; CDR3nt: TGTGCCAGTACCTCCCGAGACCGGTCCCCGGCTGATACGCAGTATTTT
abundance: few; v_gene: TRBV7-2; j_gene: TRBJ2-6; d_gene: -; CDR3aa: CASSLVRVSGANVLTF; CDR3nt: TGTGCCAGCAGCTTAGTTCGTGTTTCTGGGGCCAACGTCCTGACTTTC
abundance: few; v_gene: TRBV5-6; j_gene: TRBJ1-1; d_gene: TRBD1; CDR3aa: CASRNQGVAFF; CDR3nt: TGTGCCAGCAGAAACCAGGGGGTAGCTTTCTTT
abundance: few; v_gene: TRBV5-4; j_gene: TRBJ2-3; d_gene: -; CDR3aa: CASSLLADTDTQYF; CDR3nt: TGTGCCAGCAGCTTGTTGGCAGACACAGATACGCAGTATTTT
abundance: few; v_gene: TRBV7-2; j_gene: TRBJ2-3; d_gene: TRBD2; CDR3aa: CASSFSGGGTDTQYF; CDR3nt: TGTGCCAGCAGCTTTAGCGGGGGCGGAACAGATACGCAGTATTTT
abundance: -; v_gene: TRBV20-1; j_gene: TRBJ2-7; d_gene: -; CDR3aa: CSARGEGGIVSYEQYF; CDR3nt: TGCAGTGCTAGGGGGGAAGGGGGTATCGTGTCCTACGAGCAGTACTTC
abundance: many; v_gene: TRBV20-1; j_gene: TRBJ2-5; d_gene: -; CDR3aa: CSARVRETQYF; CDR3nt: TGCAGTGCTAGAGTACGGGAGACCCAGTACTTC
abundance: many; v_gene: TRBV10-2; j_gene: TRBJ1-3; d_gene: -; CDR3aa: CASRPSSGNTIYF; CDR3nt: TGCGCCAGCAGACCCAGCTCTGGAAACACCATATATTTT
abundance: many; v_gene: TRBV12-3/TRBV12-4; j_gene: TRBJ1-2; d_gene: TRBD1; CDR3aa: CASSSSTGGSYGYTF; CDR3nt: TGTGCCAGCAGTTCGAGCACAGGGGGAAGCTATGGCTACACCTTC
abundance: many; v_gene: TRBV11-2; j_gene: TRBJ1-2; d_gene: -; CDR3aa: CASSQYEYGYTF; CDR3nt: TGTGCCAGCAGCCAGTATGAGTATGGCTACACCTTC
abundance: -; v_gene: TRBV13; j_gene: TRBJ2-5; d_gene: TRBD1; CDR3aa: CASSAQGAGETQYF; CDR3nt: TGTGCCAGCAGCGCCCAGGGGGCGGGCGAGACCCAGTACTTC
abundance: few; v_gene: TRBV5-4; j_gene: TRBJ2-1; d_gene: -; CDR3aa: CASSLSGTAYNEQFF; CDR3nt: TGTGCCAGCAGCTTGTCGGGAACAGCTTACAATGAGCAGTTCTTC
abundance: many; v_gene: TRBV6-1; j_gene: TRBJ2-3; d_gene: -; CDR3aa: CASSRGLMGTDTQYF; CDR3nt: TGTGCCAGCAGCCGCGGACTAATGGGCACAGATACGCAGTATTTT
abundance: few; v_gene: TRBV18; j_gene: TRBJ2-6; d_gene: -; CDR3aa: CASSPISGTGANVLTF; CDR3nt: TGTGCCAGCTCACCGATAAGCGGTACTGGGGCCAACGTCCTGACTTTC
abundance: many; v_gene: TRBV25-1; j_gene: TRBJ2-5; d_gene: -; CDR3aa: CASSAGLTGGETQYF; CDR3nt: TGTGCCAGCAGTGCTGGGTTGACAGGTGGAGAGACCCAGTACTTC
abundance: -; v_gene: TRBV9; j_gene: TRBJ2-2; d_gene: -; CDR3aa: CASSVLGGLNTGELFF; CDR3nt: TGTGCCAGCAGCGTATTGGGCGGGCTTAACACCGGGGAGCTGTTTTTT
abundance: many; v_gene: TRBV5-1; j_gene: TRBJ2-1; d_gene: TRBD2; CDR3aa: CASRKTSGGYEQFF; CDR3nt: TGCGCCAGCAGAAAGACTAGCGGGGGCTATGAGCAGTTCTTC
abundance: -; v_gene: TRBV6-2/TRBV6-3; j_gene: TRBJ2-5; d_gene: TRBD2; CDR3aa: CASSYSLAGGVEGTQYF; CDR3nt: TGTGCCAGCAGTTACTCGCTAGCGGGGGGCGTAGAAGGGACCCAGTACTTC
abundance: many; v_gene: TRBV6-5; j_gene: TRBJ2-1; d_gene: TRBD2; CDR3aa: CASSSGLARSYNEQFF; CDR3nt: TGTGCCAGCAGCAGTGGACTAGCACGCTCCTACAATGAGCAGTTCTTC
abundance: many; v_gene: TRBV9; j_gene: TRBJ2-2; d_gene: -; CDR3aa: CASSAQLTGELFF; CDR3nt: TGTGCCAGCAGCGCACAATTGACCGGGGAGCTGTTTTTT
abundance: many; v_gene: TRBV7-2; j_gene: TRBJ2-5; d_gene: -; CDR3aa: CASSSPGALGKETQYF; CDR3nt: TGTGCCAGCAGCTCACCTGGTGCGTTAGGGAAAGAGACCCAGTACTTC
abundance: few; v_gene: TRBV6-4; j_gene: TRBJ1-1; d_gene: -; CDR3aa: CASSDWEGTEAFF; CDR3nt: TGTGCCAGCAGTGACTGGGAAGGGACTGAAGCTTTCTTT
abundance: -; v_gene: TRBV9; j_gene: TRBJ2-6; d_gene: -; CDR3aa: CASRGESSGANVLTF; CDR3nt: TGTGCCAGCAGGGGGGAAAGCTCTGGGGCCAACGTCCTGACTTTC
abundance: few; v_gene: TRBV4-3; j_gene: TRBJ2-3; d_gene: -; CDR3aa: CASSQEVWTTEDTQYF; CDR3nt: TGCGCCAGCAGCCAAGAGGTCTGGACCACCGAAGATACGCAGTATTTT
abundance: many; v_gene: TRBV7-3; j_gene: TRBJ2-1; d_gene: TRBD2; CDR3aa: CASSGSSGGVENEQFF; CDR3nt: TGTGCCAGCAGCGGATCTAGCGGGGGGGTGGAGAATGAGCAGTTCTTC
abundance: few; v_gene: TRBV9; j_gene: TRBJ1-1; d_gene: -; CDR3aa: CASSVVLPGRMKYTEAFF; CDR3nt: TGTGCCAGCAGCGTAGTACTGCCAGGCAGAATGAAGTACACTGAAGCTTTCTTT
abundance: many; v_gene: TRBV9; j_gene: TRBJ2-7; d_gene: -; CDR3aa: CASSVARAGEQYF; CDR3nt: TGTGCCAGCAGCGTAGCCAGGGCGGGGGAGCAGTACTTC
abundance: many; v_gene: TRBV23-1; j_gene: TRBJ2-4; d_gene: -; CDR3aa: CASSKGGGDTENIQYF; CDR3nt: TGCGCCAGCAGTAAAGGGGGCGGGGACACAGAAAACATTCAGTACTTC
abundance: few; v_gene: TRBV6-2/TRBV6-3; j_gene: TRBJ1-5; d_gene: -; CDR3aa: CASSYRRVPQHF; CDR3nt: TGTGCCAGCAGTTATAGAAGGGTCCCCCAGCATTTT
abundance: -; v_gene: TRBV5-1; j_gene: TRBJ1-5; d_gene: -; CDR3aa: CASSLLGGRDQPQHF; CDR3nt: TGCGCCAGCAGCTTGCTGGGGGGAAGGGATCAGCCCCAGCATTTT
abundance: many; v_gene: TRBV7-2; j_gene: TRBJ1-1; d_gene: -; CDR3aa: CASSLDRALNTEAFF; CDR3nt: TGTGCCAGCAGCTTAGACAGGGCCTTGAACACTGAAGCTTTCTTT
abundance: few; v_gene: TRBV19; j_gene: TRBJ2-5; d_gene: -; CDR3aa: CASSIGGRTRPQETQYF; CDR3nt: TGTGCCAGTAGTATAGGGGGCCGGACAAGACCCCAAGAGACCCAGTACTTC
abundance: many; v_gene: TRBV5-1; j_gene: TRBJ2-5; d_gene: -; CDR3aa: CASSLYLQETQYF; CDR3nt: TGCGCCAGCAGCTTGTATCTCCAAGAGACCCAGTACTTC
abundance: few; v_gene: TRBV4-1; j_gene: TRBJ1-5; d_gene: TRBD1; CDR3aa: CASSQERGTEGNQPQHF; CDR3nt: TGCGCCAGCAGCCAAGAAAGAGGGACAGAAGGCAATCAGCCCCAGCATTTT
abundance: -; v_gene: TRBV7-6; j_gene: TRBJ2-7; d_gene: TRBD2; CDR3aa: CASSRAGGSSYEQYF; CDR3nt: TGTGCCAGCAGCCGAGCCGGGGGGTCCTCCTACGAGCAGTACTTC
abundance: few; v_gene: TRBV9; j_gene: TRBJ1-1; d_gene: -; CDR3aa: CASSVGETEAFF; CDR3nt: TGTGCCAGCAGCGTAGGGGAAACTGAAGCTTTCTTT
abundance: many; v_gene: TRBV7-2; j_gene: TRBJ2-4; d_gene: -; CDR3aa: CASSSRVAKNIQYF; CDR3nt: TGTGCCAGCAGCTCACGTGTAGCCAAAAACATTCAGTACTTC
abundance: many; v_gene: TRBV5-1; j_gene: TRBJ2-3; d_gene: -; CDR3aa: CASSPNAGEDTQYF; CDR3nt: TGCGCCAGCAGCCCTAACGCCGGGGAAGATACGCAGTATTTT
abundance: many; v_gene: TRBV7-2; j_gene: TRBJ2-3; d_gene: -; CDR3aa: CASSLGPQDTQYF; CDR3nt: TGTGCCAGCAGCTTAGGACCCCAGGATACGCAGTATTTT
abundance: many; v_gene: TRBV5-1; j_gene: TRBJ1-2; d_gene: -; CDR3aa: CASSSDIGIYGYTF; CDR3nt: TGCGCCAGCAGCTCCGATATAGGGATCTATGGCTACACCTTC
abundance: many; v_gene: TRBV28; j_gene: TRBJ2-7; d_gene: -; CDR3aa: CASSLSRSYEQYF; CDR3nt: TGTGCCAGCAGTTTAAGCCGGAGCTACGAGCAGTACTTC